This T cell receptor beta chain was captured in a study of chemoradiotherapy in HPV16-positive cancers. Study-wide results and caveats: HPV-responsive T-cell expansion during chemoradiotherapy was linked to improved recurrence-free survival in HPV16-positive patients. During treatment, candidate HPV-specific clones and E7-related motifs expanded in tumor.

This clone was seen only once. Its target is not known. The CDR3 loop spans 15 amino acids. V was pared by 3 bases and J by 4 bases, with 12 bases between. CDR1 and CDR2 from the germline V gene are MDHEN and SYDVKM. Some clones are missing from TCRdb's copy, which holds only in-frame ones; the method was immunoSEQ multiplex PCR. The data hold 2,000 to 2,500 clones, with roughly nine tenths observed a single time. Repertoires were sampled repeatedly during chemoradiotherapy. Specimen: tumor tissue, collected from a patient who underwent chemoradiotherapy. This sequence joins TRBV28 and TRBJ2-2; D uncertain. The TCR comes from a human donor with HPV-associated anogenital cancer. The CDR3 coding sequence is TGTGCCAGCAGTTTGGCGCAGACTTTCACCGGGGAGCTGTTTTTT. Its translation is CASSLAQTFTGELFF.